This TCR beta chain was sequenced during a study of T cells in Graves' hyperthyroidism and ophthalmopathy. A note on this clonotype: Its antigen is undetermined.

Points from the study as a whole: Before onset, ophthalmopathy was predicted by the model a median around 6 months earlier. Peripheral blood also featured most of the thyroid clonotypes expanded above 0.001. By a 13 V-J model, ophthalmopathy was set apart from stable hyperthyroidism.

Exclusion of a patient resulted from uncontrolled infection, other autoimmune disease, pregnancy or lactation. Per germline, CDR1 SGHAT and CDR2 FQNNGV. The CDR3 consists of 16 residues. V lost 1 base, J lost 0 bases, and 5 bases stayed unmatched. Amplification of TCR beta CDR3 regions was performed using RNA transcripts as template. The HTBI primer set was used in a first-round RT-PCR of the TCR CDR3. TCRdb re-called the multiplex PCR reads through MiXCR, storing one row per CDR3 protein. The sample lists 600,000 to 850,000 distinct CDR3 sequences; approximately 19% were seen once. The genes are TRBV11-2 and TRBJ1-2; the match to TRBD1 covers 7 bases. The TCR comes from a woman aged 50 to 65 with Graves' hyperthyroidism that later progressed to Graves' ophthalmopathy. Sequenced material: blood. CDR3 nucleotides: TGTGCCAGCAGCTTAGGGACAGGAAGAGCTAACTATGGCTACACCTTC. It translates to CASSLGTGRANYGYTF.